This passage covers 30 T cell receptor beta chains from one sample sequenced in a study of Graves' ophthalmopathy and Graves' hyperthyroidism. RNA transcripts served as template for amplifying TCR beta CDR3 sequences. A first-round RT-PCR used HTBI primers, followed by a second-round multiplex PCR. TCRdb analysed the multiplex PCR reads with MiXCR anew, one entry per CDR3 protein. The table has roughly 1.1 million distinct CDR3 sequences, about 40% seen once. The sequenced sample consisted of peripheral blood or thyroid tissue (not recorded which). Receptors originate from an adult man with Graves' hyperthyroidism.

Of note for this clonotype: One end of the junction varies from germline; a read error may be responsible. V and J are TRBV7-2 and TRBJ1-6; D not certain. In germline, CDR1 is SGHTA, CDR2 FQGNSA. The CDR3 consists of 15 residues. The CDR3 sequence is CASSLGSSRSSPLHF. The CDR3, as DNA: TGCGCCAGCAGCTTGGGCAGCTCTAGAAGTTCACCCCTCCACTTT.

This clonotype was picked up one time. One end of the junction is discordant with germline, which a read error may explain. The chain employs TRBV2 and TRBJ1-4; TRBD1 might be the D (6 bases). CDR1 is SNHLY, CDR2 FYNNEI, per germline. The CDR3 has 10 residues. As DNA, the CDR3 is TGTGCCAGCAGTGTAGGGGGTGGGGGTTTT. Its translation is CASSVGGGGF.

This clonotype was seen at least ten times. The chain carries TRBV20-1 and TRBJ2-7; D is ambiguous. The CDR3 sequence is 15 residues long. The V gene lost 0 bases and the J gene lost 3 bases, with 15 bases spanning the gap. Germline CDR1 and CDR2: DFQATT and SNEGSKA (reference sequence). The CDR3 region is CSARDLVVGSYEQYF. CDR3 DNA sequence: TGCAGTGCTAGAGATCTGGTGGTAGGTAGCTACGAGCAGTACTTC.

This clonotype was recorded many times. The rearrangement uses TRBV7-8 and TRBJ1-5; D remains ambiguous. This CDR3 spans 13 amino acids. Germline lookup yields CDR1 SGHVS and CDR2 FQNEAQ. Between the trimmed V and J ends, which lost 1 base and 5 bases, there was a span of 6 bases. CDR3 protein: CASSLVEDQPQHF. In DNA, the CDR3 is TGTGCCAGCAGCTTAGTGGAGGATCAGCCCCAGCATTTT.

This clonotype was counted at least ten times. It may be a read error: a sequence one base away is much more abundant. V usage is TRBV11-2 and J usage is TRBJ1-1; 7 nucleotides match TRBD1. J gave up 4 bases and V 8 bases, and 4 bases lay outside the gene matches. CDR1 is SGHAT and CDR2 is FQNNGV in the germline V gene. This CDR3 spans 12 amino acids. CDR3 amino acids: CASRTGVTEAFF. The CDR3 coding sequence is TGTGCCAGCCGTACAGGGGTCACTGAAGCTTTCTTT.

The chain links TRBV27 to TRBJ2-7; possible D gene TRBD1, 6 bases. CDR1 is MNHEY and CDR2 is SMNVEV in the germline V gene (reference sequence). The germline V and J ends were trimmed by 7 bases and 4 bases, with 14 bases remaining between them. The CDR3 spans 13 residues. CDR3 loop: CASNSAQGYEQYF. The CDR3 DNA is TGTGCCAGCAACTCTGCACAGGGATACGAGCAGTACTTC.

At least ten counts were recorded for this clonotype. The chain carries TRBV14 and TRBJ2-6; D call uncertain. Germline V gene sequence: CDR1 SGHDN, CDR2 FVKESK. This CDR3 is 16 amino acids long. V was shortened by 1 base and J by 4 bases, with 11 bases between the two germline ends. In nucleotides, the CDR3 is TGTGCCAGCAGCCAAGGTCCAGGCTCAGGGGCCAACGTCCTGACTTTC. It codes for CASSQGPGSGANVLTF.

This clonotype appeared many times. V and J are TRBV7-9 and TRBJ1-4; D possibly corresponds to TRBD1 (5 bases). The CDR3 has 19 amino acids. Germline V gene sequence: CDR1 SEHNR, CDR2 FQNEAQ (reference sequence). Deletions cut 5 bases from V and 3 bases from J, with 25 bases between. This CDR3 reads CASSPRTRGGFLANEKLFF. In nucleotides, the CDR3 is TGTGCCAGCAGCCCTCGGACGAGGGGTGGCTTCTTGGCTAATGAAAAACTGTTTTTT.

On this clonotype itself: It may be a read error: a sequence one base away is much more abundant. This chain uses TRBV2 with TRBJ1-5, with D unclear. Germline values: CDR1 SNHLY, CDR2 FYNNEI. CDR3 length: 17 residues. The V end was cut by 6 bases, the J end by 2 bases, with 20 bases between. The CDR3 nucleotides read TGTGCCAGCAGCCCTTATGCAAGGATAAGAGGCAATCAGCCCCAGCATTTT. This codes for CASSPYARIRGNQPQHF.

This clonotype has more than one count but fewer than ten. V usage is TRBV20-1 and J usage is TRBJ1-6, with 8 bases lining up with TRBD1. CDR3 length equals 14 residues. Losses at the gene ends were 5 bases for V and 7 bases for J; bases not matched to a gene: 7. Germline V gene data show CDR1 as DFQATT and CDR2 as SNEGSKA (reference sequence). The CDR3 is CSALPTGANSPLHF. The CDR3 coding sequence is TGCAGTGCTCTACCGACAGGGGCCAATTCACCCCTCCACTTT.

This clonotype has ten or more counts. This chain connects TRBV5-8 to TRBJ1-5; the D gene is possibly TRBD1 (5 bases). Germline V gene data show CDR1 as SGHTS and CDR2 as YDEGEE. The CDR3 has 14 amino acids. V lost 1 base to trimming and J lost 4 bases, with 9 bases between them. The CDR3 reads CASSLLQDNQPQHF. In DNA form, the CDR3 reads TGTGCCAGCAGCTTGCTACAGGATAATCAGCCCCAGCATTTT.

This clonotype was seen only a few times. This chain connects TRBV12-3 or TRBV12-4 to TRBJ2-7; 8 bases align to TRBD2. The CDR3 runs 18 residues. The V gene end was trimmed by 4 bases and the J gene end by 4 bases; junction bases not matched to a gene: 18. The CDR3 region is CASSYTGGTRGYVYEQYF. CDR3 DNA sequence: TGTGCCAGCAGTTACACGGGCGGGACTAGGGGTTACGTGTACGAGCAGTACTTC.

The J gene is TRBJ1-5, the V gene TRBV4-3, with 8 bases lining up with TRBD1. The CDR3 sequence is 16 residues long. J gave up 4 bases and V 1 base, and 6 bases lay outside the gene matches. CDR1 is LGHNA and CDR2 is YSLEER in the germline V gene. CDR3 loop: CASSQGQGAANQPQHF. The CDR3 nucleotides are TGCGCCAGCAGCCAAGGCCAGGGGGCTGCAAATCAGCCCCAGCATTTT.

Ten or more counts support this clonotype. V gene TRBV25-1 combines with J gene TRBJ2-7; D gene ambiguous. The CDR3 sequence is 14 residues long. Germline lookup yields CDR1 MGHDK and CDR2 SYGVNS. The V and J ends lost 4 bases and 7 bases respectively, with 17 bases between them. CDR3 in amino acids: CASSGGRFGMEQYF. The DNA for the CDR3 is TGTGCCAGCAGTGGAGGTAGGTTCGGTATGGAGCAGTACTTC.

This clonotype came up many times. The genes are TRBV2 and TRBJ1-5; D is possibly TRBD1 (6 bases). From germline, CDR1 is SNHLY and CDR2 FYNNEI. V was pared by 1 base and J by 9 bases, with 16 bases between. The CDR3 totals 15 residues. The CDR3 protein is CASSEVGANSGPQHF. CDR3 nucleotides: TGTGCCAGCAGTGAAGTGGGGGCGAATTCGGGGCCCCAGCATTTT.

In its sample, this clonotype was seen many times. V gene TRBV7-8 combines with J gene TRBJ1-5; D is unclear. The CDR3 totals 14 residues. Deletions cut 5 bases from V and 7 bases from J, with 15 bases between. CDR1 is SGHVS and CDR2 is FQNEAQ in the germline V gene. Here the CDR3 DNA reads TGTGCCAGCAGCCCGGAAGGACTAGGCCAGCCCCAGCATTTT. It is translated as CASSPEGLGQPQHF.

In its sample, this clonotype was seen a few times. The rearrangement uses TRBV28 and TRBJ2-5; no firm D call. The CDR3 runs to 15 residues. Trimming pared 1 base from V and 5 bases from J, leaving 14 bases between. Germline assignment: CDR1 MDHEN and CDR2 SYDVKM. CDR3 sequence reads: CASSLYRSGWETQYF. As DNA, the CDR3 is TGTGCCAGCAGTTTATATCGGTCGGGCTGGGAGACCCAGTACTTC.

This clonotype has only a few counts. This chain uses TRBV25-1 with TRBJ1-4; TRBD1 aligns across 7 bases. The V segment lost 6 bases and the J segment 7 bases; nucleotides outside the gene matches: 11. The CDR3 is 15 amino acids. Germline V lookup: CDR1 MGHDK, CDR2 SYGVNS. CDR3 sequence: CASSHQGQWSEKLFF. The CDR3 coding sequence is TGTGCCAGCAGCCATCAGGGACAGTGGAGTGAAAAACTGTTTTTT. The variable domain in full, completed from reference TRBV25-1 and TRBJ1-4, reads EADIYQTPRYLVIGTGKKITLECSQTMGHDKMYWYQQDPGMELHLIHYSYGVNSTEKGDLSSESTVSRIRTEHFPLTLESARPSHTSQYLCASSHQGQWSEKLFFGSGTQLSVL.

A few counts support this clonotype. The chain uses TRBV20-1 and TRBJ1-1; no definite D call. V was clipped by 3 bases and J by 2 bases, with 7 bases between them. Looked up from germline, CDR1 is DFQATT and CDR2 is SNEGSKA (reference sequence). The CDR3 is made up of 12 amino acids. CDR3 amino acids: CSARTQNTEAFF. The CDR3 DNA is TGCAGTGCTAGGACTCAAAACACTGAAGCTTTCTTT.

This clonotype has a count of ten or more. J is TRBJ2-5 and V is TRBV15; the D gene could be TRBD1 or TRBD2 (5 bases each). Deletions cut 4 bases from V and 2 bases from J, with 11 bases between. CDR1 LNHNV and CDR2 YYDKDF come from the germline V gene (reference sequence). The CDR3 sequence is 14 residues long. CDR3 DNA sequence: TGTGCCACCAGCAACCAGGGACCGCAAGAGACCCAGTACTTC. Encoded protein: CATSNQGPQETQYF.

This chain uses TRBV11-2 with TRBJ1-2, with D tentatively TRBD1 (5 bases). Germline lookup yields CDR1 SGHAT and CDR2 FQNNGV. The CDR3 length is 14 residues. V was trimmed by 6 bases and J by 7 bases, leaving 18 bases between them. The CDR3 spells CASRTPGQGRGYTF. The DNA of the CDR3 is TGTGCCAGCAGAACACCGGGGCAGGGACGTGGCTACACCTTC.

The chain links TRBV4-3 to TRBJ1-4; tentatively, D is TRBD1 (6 bases). Germline CDR1 reads LGHNA; CDR2 reads YSLEER. V lost 3 bases to trimming and J lost 7 bases, with 12 bases between them. The CDR3 length is 14 residues. CDR3 amino acids: CASSQQGTGEKLFF. CDR3 in DNA: TGCGCCAGCAGCCAGCAGGGGACCGGTGAAAAACTGTTTTTT.

The gene calls are TRBV10-3 and TRBJ1-5, with D perhaps matching TRBD1 (6 bases). This CDR3 has 13 residues. CDR1 is ENHRY and CDR2 is SYGVKD in the germline V gene. Trimming took 6 bases from V and 3 from J, leaving 9 bases between them. The CDR3 coding sequence is TGTGCCATCAGGACAGGAGACAATCAGCCCCAGCATTTT. As protein: CAIRTGDNQPQHF.

Remarks on this clonotype: This clone may be a read error of a much larger clone one base away. The chain joins TRBV20-1 to TRBJ1-1; D is undetermined. The germline V and J ends were trimmed by 5 bases and 3 bases, with 10 bases remaining between them. CDR3 length: 12 amino acids. Germline CDR1 and CDR2: DFQATT and SNEGSKA (reference sequence). CDR3 sequence: CSAQRMDTEAFF. The CDR3 DNA reads as TGCAGTGCTCAGCGGATGGACACTGAAGCTTTCTTT.

This clonotype was recorded at least ten times. The chain uses TRBV11-2 and TRBJ1-1, with D unclear. Trimming took off 5 bases at V and 7 bases at J, with 14 bases between the two ends. The CDR3 is made up of 13 amino acids. Germline V gene lookup returns CDR1 SGHAT and CDR2 FQNNGV. CDR3 residues: CASSQNRPGEAFF. In nucleotides, the CDR3 is TGTGCCAGCAGCCAAAATCGGCCAGGTGAAGCTTTCTTT.

The gene calls are TRBV10-3 and TRBJ2-7; tentatively, D is TRBD1 or TRBD2 (5 bases each). The CDR3 loop spans 11 amino acids. Germline V gene data show CDR1 as ENHRY and CDR2 as SYGVKD. Trimming took off 4 bases at V and 5 bases at J, with 6 bases between the two ends. The DNA for the CDR3 is TGTGCCATCAGTGCGGGGCACGAGCAGTACTTC. This encodes CAISAGHEQYF.

The genes are TRBV10-3 and TRBJ1-2; 7 positions agree with TRBD1. CDR1 ENHRY and CDR2 SYGVKD come from the germline V gene. This CDR3 comprises 16 residues. Trimming cost V 0 bases and J 5 bases; bases outside gene matches: 9. The DNA for the CDR3 is TGTGCCATCAGTGAGTCAAGAGGGGGCCGCCAATATGGCTACACCTTC. Amino acid sequence: CAISESRGGRQYGYTF.

Comment on this clonotype: At one end the junction does not follow the germline gene, possibly because of a read error. The chain joins TRBV24-1 to TRBJ1-2, with TRBD1 as a possible D gene (6 bases). The CDR3 sequence is 15 residues long. Germline CDR1 is KGHDR and CDR2 is SFDVKD. The CDR3 sequence: CASSESDSSGYGYTF. The CDR3 coding sequence is TGTGCCAGCAGTGAATCGGACAGTTCTGGATATGGCTACACCTTC.

This chain joins TRBV29-1 and TRBJ2-5; 8 bases match TRBD1. CDR1 and CDR2 from the germline V gene are SQVTM and ANQGSEA. The V and J ends lost 4 bases and 13 bases, in that order; junction bases with no gene match: 5. The CDR3 is 10 amino acids. CDR3 sequence reads: CSVGRGRMYF. The CDR3 DNA follows: TGCAGCGTTGGCAGGGGGCGTATGTACTTC.

In this sample, this clonotype turned up many times. The chain recombines TRBV5-1 with TRBJ2-7; 7 bases match TRBD1. The length of the CDR3 is 14 residues. V shed 4 bases, J shed 4 bases, and the junction held 8 bases outside the gene matches. Germline V CDR1 and CDR2: SGHRS, YFSETQ. The CDR3 region is CASSESTGDYEQYF. CDR3 coding DNA: TGCGCCAGCAGCGAGTCCACAGGGGATTACGAGCAGTACTTC.